The rows below give T cell receptor beta chains drawn from one sample of a study of Ad26.COV2.S vaccination and SARS-CoV-2 variants. Sequencing used immunoSEQ multiplex PCR; TCRdb keeps in-frame clones, though not all of them. The sample carries 300,000 to 400,000 clones, about 85% recorded once. The starting material was peripheral blood, obtained in a trial of Ad26.COV2.S vaccine versus placebo. The origin of the receptors is a person aged 18-65 years who received the Ad26.COV2.S COVID-19 vaccine or a placebo. CDR3s include the opening cysteine and the closing phenylalanine or tryptophan. Fields, in order: V gene, J gene, clone size, CDR3 protein. A row's size may be missing; if present it is once, few, many or a size class.

>TRBV3-1/TRBV3-2|TRBJ2-1|-
CASSQSAQGGNEQFF
>TRBV7-9|TRBJ1-3|-
CASSSWTGTGNTIYF
>TRBV27|TRBJ2-7|-
CASSFGTGRGYEQYF
>TRBV6-1|TRBJ1-1|-
CASSEGSLGTEAFF
>TRBV3-1/TRBV3-2|TRBJ2-7|-
CASSQSYYEQYF
>TRBV6-2/TRBV6-3|TRBJ2-3|-
CASSYSSGDTQYF
>TRBV3-1/TRBV3-2|TRBJ1-3|-
CASSYGTGSGNTIYF
>TRBV7-9|TRBJ2-3|-
CASTNRAGMLYTQYF
>TRBV28|TRBJ1-1|-
CASSLPDTEAFF
>TRBV14|TRBJ2-7|many
CASSRESGWYYEQYF
>TRBV6-5|TRBJ1-2|-
CASSYGGGADGYTF
>TRBV28|TRBJ1-5|-
CASTDSLGNQPQHF
>TRBV7-2|TRBJ1-5|once
CANPRGGYSNQPQHF
>TRBV5-8|TRBJ2-1|-
CASSPREGNEQFF
>TRBV19|TRBJ1-3|-
CASGTRFDTIYF
>TRBV6-5|TRBJ2-7|-
CASRVRDRGQRQYF
>TRBV7-3|TRBJ2-5|few
CASSDSGQETQYF
>TRBV13|TRBJ2-1|-
CASSFGSGGNEQFF
>TRBV28|TRBJ1-1|-
CASTRQGRTEAFF
>TRBV20-1|TRBJ1-1|-
CSASLVTEAFF
>TRBV7-9|TRBJ2-2|once
CASSLAAGELFF
>TRBV7-9|TRBJ2-7|-
CASSTGTALREQYF
>TRBV4-1|TRBJ2-1|-
CASSLDRVEQFF
>TRBV5-1|TRBJ1-3|-
CASSRPGQGSGNTIYF
>TRBV24-1|TRBJ2-7|-
CATGSGGARYEQYF